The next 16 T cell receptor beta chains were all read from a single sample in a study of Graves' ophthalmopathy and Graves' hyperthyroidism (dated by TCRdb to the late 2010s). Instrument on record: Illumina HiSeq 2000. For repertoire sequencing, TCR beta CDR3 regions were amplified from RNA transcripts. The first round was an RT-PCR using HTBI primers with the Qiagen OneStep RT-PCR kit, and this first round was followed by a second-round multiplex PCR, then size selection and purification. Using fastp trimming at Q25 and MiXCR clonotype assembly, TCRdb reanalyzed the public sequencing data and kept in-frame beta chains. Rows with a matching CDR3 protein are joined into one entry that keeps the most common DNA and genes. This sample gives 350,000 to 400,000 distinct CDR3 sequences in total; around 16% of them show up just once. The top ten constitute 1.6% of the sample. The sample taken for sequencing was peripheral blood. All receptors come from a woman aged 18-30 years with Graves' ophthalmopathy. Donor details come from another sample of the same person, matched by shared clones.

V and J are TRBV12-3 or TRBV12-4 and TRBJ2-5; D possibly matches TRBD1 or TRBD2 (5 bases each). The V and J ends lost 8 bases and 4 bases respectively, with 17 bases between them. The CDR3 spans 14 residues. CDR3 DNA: TGTGCCAGCGGGGGATCAGCCGTTCGAGAGACCCAGTACTTC. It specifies CASGGSAVRETQYF.

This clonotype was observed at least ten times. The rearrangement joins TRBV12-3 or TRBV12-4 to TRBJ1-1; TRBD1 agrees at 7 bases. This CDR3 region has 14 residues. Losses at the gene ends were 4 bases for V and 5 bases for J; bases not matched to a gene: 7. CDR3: CASSSGQEATEAFF. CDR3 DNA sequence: TGTGCCAGCAGTTCCGGACAGGAAGCGACTGAAGCTTTCTTT.

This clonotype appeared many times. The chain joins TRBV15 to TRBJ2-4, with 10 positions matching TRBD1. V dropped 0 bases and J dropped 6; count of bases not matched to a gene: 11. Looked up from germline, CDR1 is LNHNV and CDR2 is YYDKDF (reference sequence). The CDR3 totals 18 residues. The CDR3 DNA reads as TGTGCCACCAGCAGAGAAGGGGGAGGGACAGGGGTTCGAAACATTCAGTACTTC. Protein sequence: CATSREGGGTGVRNIQYF.

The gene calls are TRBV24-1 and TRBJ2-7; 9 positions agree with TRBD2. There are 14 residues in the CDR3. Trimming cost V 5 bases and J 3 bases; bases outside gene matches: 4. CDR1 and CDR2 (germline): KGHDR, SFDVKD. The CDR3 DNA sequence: TGTGCCACCAGTGGGACTAGCGTGAGCTACGAGCAGTACTTC. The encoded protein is CATSGTSVSYEQYF.

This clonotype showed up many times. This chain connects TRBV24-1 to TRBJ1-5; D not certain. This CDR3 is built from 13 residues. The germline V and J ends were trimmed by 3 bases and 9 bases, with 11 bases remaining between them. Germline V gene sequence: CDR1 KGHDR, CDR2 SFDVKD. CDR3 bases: TGTGCCACCAGTGATGGAATCCTGGGGCCCCAGCATTTT. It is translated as CATSDGILGPQHF.

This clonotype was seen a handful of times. CDR3 nucleotide sequence: TGTGCCAGCAGATCCTGGGGCTCTGGAAACACCATATATTTT. This encodes CASRSWGSGNTIYF. J is TRBJ1-3 and V is TRBV28; D not resolved. CDR3 length: 14 amino acids. The V gene's germline CDR1 is MDHEN and CDR2 SYDVKM. The V end was cut by 6 bases, the J end by 0 bases, with 9 bases between.

In nucleotides, the CDR3 is TGTGCCAGCAGCCCCCGTCTAGTCTCCTACGAGCAGTACTTC. It yields the protein CASSPRLVSYEQYF. The rearrangement uses TRBV7-2 and TRBJ2-7; the D is unclear. CDR1 and CDR2 (germline): SGHTA, FQGNSA. The ends were cut back, 5 bases at V and 0 bases at J, with 11 bases in the middle. The CDR3 has 14 residues.

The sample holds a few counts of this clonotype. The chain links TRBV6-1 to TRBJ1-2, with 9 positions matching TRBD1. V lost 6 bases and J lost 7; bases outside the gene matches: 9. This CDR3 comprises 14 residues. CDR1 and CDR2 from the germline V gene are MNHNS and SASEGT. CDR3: CASRRTGEFGGYTF. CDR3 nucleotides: TGTGCCAGCAGACGGACAGGGGAGTTTGGTGGCTACACCTTC.

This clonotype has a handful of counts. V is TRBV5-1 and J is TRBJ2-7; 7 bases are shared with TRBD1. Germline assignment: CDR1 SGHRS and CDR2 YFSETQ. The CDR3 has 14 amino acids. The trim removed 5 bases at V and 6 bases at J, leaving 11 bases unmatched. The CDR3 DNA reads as TGCGCCAGCAGTTATTTCGACAGGGTGGGCGAGCAGTACTTC. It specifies CASSYFDRVGEQYF.

CDR3 coding DNA: TGTGCCAGCAGTTACTCCCCGGACAGGGGTCGTTACGAGCAGTACTTC. This encodes CASSYSPDRGRYEQYF. The rearrangement uses TRBV6-5 and TRBJ2-7, with 9 bases matching TRBD1. The CDR3 extends over 16 amino acids. V lost 0 bases to trimming and J lost 4 bases; unmatched junction nucleotides: 7. Germline assignment: CDR1 MNHEY and CDR2 SVGAGI.

The CDR3 region has the DNA TGTGCCAGCAGTCGGTCCGGGACAGGGGACGAGCAGTACTTC. This translates into CASSRSGTGDEQYF. This sequence joins TRBV7-2 and TRBJ2-7; 10 nucleotides match TRBD1. CDR3 size: 14 residues. Germline CDR1 reads SGHTA; CDR2 reads FQGNSA. V shed 6 bases and J 5 bases; nucleotides not matched to a gene: 7.

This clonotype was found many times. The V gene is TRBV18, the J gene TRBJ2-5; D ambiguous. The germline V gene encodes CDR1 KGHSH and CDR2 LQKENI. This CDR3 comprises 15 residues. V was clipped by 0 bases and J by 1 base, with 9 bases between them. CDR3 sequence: CASSPPGAVQETQYF. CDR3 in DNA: TGTGCCAGCTCACCACCGGGCGCGGTCCAAGAGACCCAGTACTTC.

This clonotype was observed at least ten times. CDR3 amino acids: CASSLRDRGNTGELFF. The CDR3 region has the DNA TGTGCCAGCAGCTTGCGGGACAGGGGAAACACCGGGGAGCTGTTTTTT. The chain is built from TRBV7-2 and TRBJ2-2; TRBD1 agrees at 10 bases. The ends lost 3 bases at V and 2 bases at J; junction bases unmatched: 3. There are 16 residues in the CDR3. Germline CDR1 reads SGHTA; CDR2 reads FQGNSA.

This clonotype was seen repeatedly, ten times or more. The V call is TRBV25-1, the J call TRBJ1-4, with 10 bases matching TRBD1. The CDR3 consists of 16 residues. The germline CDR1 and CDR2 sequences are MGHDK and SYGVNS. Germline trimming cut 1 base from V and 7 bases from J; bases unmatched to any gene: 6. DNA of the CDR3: TGTGCCAGCAGTGAATTAGTAAGGACAGGGGGTGAAAAACTGTTTTTT. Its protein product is CASSELVRTGGEKLFF.

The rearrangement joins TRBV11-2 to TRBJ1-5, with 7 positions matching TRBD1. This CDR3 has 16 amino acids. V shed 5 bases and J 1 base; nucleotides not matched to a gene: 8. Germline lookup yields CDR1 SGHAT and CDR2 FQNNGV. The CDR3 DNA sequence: TGTGCCAGCAGCAATCGACAGGGTCACAGCAATCAGCCCCAGCATTTT. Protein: CASSNRQGHSNQPQHF.

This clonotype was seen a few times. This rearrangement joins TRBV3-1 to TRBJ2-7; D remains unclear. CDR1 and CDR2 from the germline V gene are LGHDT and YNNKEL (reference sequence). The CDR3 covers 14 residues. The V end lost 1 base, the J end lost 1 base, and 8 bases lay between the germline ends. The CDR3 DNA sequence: TGTGCCAGCAGCCAAGGCAGAACATCCTACGAGCAGTACTTC. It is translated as CASSQGRTSYEQYF.